The sequence of this TCR beta chain was determined in a study of cytomegalovirus exposure and HLA in healthy donors. TCRdb keeps only in-frame clones here, not all; method: immunoSEQ multiplex PCR. The profile shows fewer than 100,000 clones, roughly 93% of them singletons. The CDR3 spans 11 residues. The V end lost 2 bases, the J end lost 8 bases, and 6 bases lay between the germline ends. Germline loops: CDR1 SQVTM, CDR2 ANQGSEA. The donors were part of the validation cohort of 100 to 150 subjects. That cohort was separate from the first cohort, which comprised several hundred subjects. Overall study results and limits: The authors enumerated 180 or so TCR beta chains as linked to cytomegalovirus.

As for this clone: Its antigen is not known.

The rearrangement links TRBV29-1 to TRBJ1-4; D uncertain. The sequence was collected from a man aged 25-45 years in good health and CMV-seronegative. Sequenced material: PBMCs. The CDR3 coding sequence is TGCAGCGTTGAAACGGGGGAAAAACTGTTTTTT. It encodes CSVETGEKLFF.